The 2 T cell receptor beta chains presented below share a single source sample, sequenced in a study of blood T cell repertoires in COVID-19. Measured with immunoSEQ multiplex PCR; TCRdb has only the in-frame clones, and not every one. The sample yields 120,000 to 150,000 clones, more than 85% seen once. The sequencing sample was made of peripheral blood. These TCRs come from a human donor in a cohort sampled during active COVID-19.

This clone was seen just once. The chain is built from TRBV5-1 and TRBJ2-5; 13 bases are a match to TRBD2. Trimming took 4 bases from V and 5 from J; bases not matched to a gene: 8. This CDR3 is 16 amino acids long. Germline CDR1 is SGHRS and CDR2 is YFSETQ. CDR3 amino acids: CASSPWTSGSGETQYF. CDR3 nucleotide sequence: TGCGCCAGCAGCCCCTGGACTAGCGGGAGCGGGGAGACCCAGTACTTC.

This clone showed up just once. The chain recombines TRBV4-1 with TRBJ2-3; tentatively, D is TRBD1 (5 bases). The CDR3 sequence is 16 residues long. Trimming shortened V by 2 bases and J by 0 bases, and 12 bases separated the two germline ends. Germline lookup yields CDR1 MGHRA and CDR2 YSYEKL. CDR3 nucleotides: TGCGCCAGCAGCCAAAGGGGCGTGGGAAGCACAGATACGCAGTATTTT. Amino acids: CASSQRGVGSTDTQYF.